The 23 T cell receptor beta chains given below trace back to one sample, sequenced in a study of early T cells in non-severe SARS-CoV-2 infection. From the 5' RACE reads, TCRdb called clonotypes with MiXCR, one entry per CDR3 protein. The repertoire holds tens of thousands of distinct CDR3 sequences, around a sixth seen once, with approximately 12% in the top ten. Source material: whole blood. The receptors come from an adult who was a healthcare worker with PCR-confirmed SARS-CoV-2 infection or an uninfected control (not recorded which).

Only a few counts were recorded for this clonotype. The V call is TRBV6-6, the J call TRBJ2-2; D is perhaps TRBD1 (5 bases). V lost 2 bases to trimming and J lost 6 bases, with 10 bases between them. In germline, CDR1 is MNHNY, CDR2 SVGAGI (reference sequence). CDR3 length equals 14 residues. In DNA, the CDR3 is TGTGCCAGCAGTTACAGCACAGGTCCCGGGGAGCTGTTTTTT. Amino acids: CASSYSTGPGELFF.

The chain is built from TRBV3-1 and TRBJ2-1; no clear D gene. Trimming pared 1 base from V and 10 bases from J, leaving 11 bases between. This CDR3 spans 13 amino acids. Germline V gene sequence: CDR1 LGHDT, CDR2 YNNKEL (reference sequence). The chain's CDR3 is CASSQVVRTEQFF. The DNA of the CDR3 is TGTGCCAGCAGCCAAGTCGTGCGTACCGAGCAGTTCTTC.

This clonotype was found many times. The rearrangement uses TRBV29-1 and TRBJ1-2; unclear D gene. Germline assignment: CDR1 SQVTM and CDR2 ANQGSEA. This CDR3 is 14 amino acids long. The germline V and J ends were trimmed by 0 bases and 1 base, with 9 bases remaining between them. The CDR3 coding sequence is TGCAGCGTTGAAGACGGGGATTTTAACTATGGCTACACCTTC. It yields the protein CSVEDGDFNYGYTF.

This clonotype came up many times. The chain employs TRBV2 and TRBJ2-7; tentative D call: TRBD1 (6 bases). The V end was cut by 5 bases, the J end by 0 bases, with 11 bases between. Germline V gives CDR1 SNHLY, CDR2 FYNNEI. CDR3 size: 14 residues. In DNA form, the CDR3 reads TGTGCCAGCAGTAGGGGACACAGCTCCTACGAGCAGTACTTC. This codes for CASSRGHSSYEQYF.

V and J are TRBV5-1 and TRBJ2-7; the D gene could be TRBD1 or TRBD2 (5 bases each). V lost 5 bases and J 7 bases, leaving 25 bases between the germline ends. CDR1 and CDR2 (germline): SGHRS, YFSETQ. The CDR3 totals 16 residues. This CDR3 is CASRALEKGLTGEQYF. The DNA of the CDR3 is TGCGCCAGCAGGGCCCTGGAGAAGGGGCTCACGGGGGAGCAGTACTTC.

The chain has TRBV20-1 and TRBJ2-4, with D possibly TRBD1 on 6 matching bases. This CDR3 region has 11 residues. V lost 6 bases, J lost 8 bases, and 11 bases lay in between. CDR1 and CDR2 (germline): DFQATT, SNEGSKA (reference sequence). CDR3 DNA: TGCAGTGCAAAGGGGGTGGACATTCAGTACTTC. As protein: CSAKGVDIQYF.

This clonotype occurred many times. One end of the junction fails to match germline, which may point to a read error. CDR3 nucleotides: TGTGCTAGCAGCCGAGGACAGCAAGAGACCCAGTACTTC. Translating gives CASSRGQQETQYF. The gene calls are TRBV7-7 and TRBJ2-5; possibly TRBD1 for D (6 bases). This CDR3 comprises 13 residues. The germline V gene encodes CDR1 SSHAT and CDR2 FNYEAQ (reference sequence).

Only a few counts were recorded for this clonotype. The V and J genes are TRBV6-6 and TRBJ1-4; D gene ambiguous. CDR1 is MNHNY, CDR2 SVGAGI, per germline (reference sequence). Trimming removed 0 bases at V and 5 bases at J, with 4 bases between. This CDR3 is 13 amino acids long. CDR3 sequence reads: CASSYSDNEKLFF. For the CDR3, the DNA is TGTGCCAGCAGTTACTCGGACAATGAAAAACTGTTTTTT.

V gene TRBV10-2 combines with J gene TRBJ2-7, with TRBD2 identical over 11 bases. V shed 3 bases and J 6 bases; nucleotides not matched to a gene: 7. CDR3 length: 15 amino acids. From germline, CDR1 is WSHSY and CDR2 SAAADI. CDR3 region: CASSEGPSGRLEQYF. Written as DNA, the CDR3 is TGCGCCAGCAGTGAAGGGCCTAGCGGGAGGCTCGAGCAGTACTTC.

This clonotype was detected a few times. The rearrangement uses TRBV9 and TRBJ2-3; no clear D gene. V lost 2 bases and J lost 2, with 12 bases in between. The V gene's germline CDR1 is SGDLS and CDR2 YYNGEE. This CDR3 has 15 residues. The CDR3 protein is CASSVSILTTDTQYF. The CDR3 DNA reads as TGTGCCAGCAGCGTCTCCATCCTCACCACAGATACGCAGTATTTT. Full variable domain (outside the CDR3, taken from reference TRBV9 and TRBJ2-3): DSGVTQTPKHLITATGQRVTLRCSPRSGDLSVYWYQQSLDQGLQFLIQYYNGEERAKGNILERFSAQQFPDLHSELNLSSLELGDSALYFCASSVSILTTDTQYFGPGTRLTVL.

The V call is TRBV18, the J call TRBJ2-7; TRBD2 might be the D (6 bases). This CDR3 has 15 residues. CDR1 KGHSH and CDR2 LQKENI come from the germline V gene. With 0 bases removed from V and 0 bases from J, the gap between germline ends came to 9 bases. Here the CDR3 reads CASSPPGGASYEQYF. The DNA of the CDR3 is TGTGCCAGCTCACCACCGGGGGGTGCCTCCTACGAGCAGTACTTC. The full variable domain, with the rest looked up from reference TRBV18 and TRBJ2-7, is NAGVMQNPRHLVRRRGQEARLRCSPMKGHSHVYWYRQLPEEGLKFMVYLQKENIIDESGMPKERFSAEFPKEGPSILRIQQVVRGDSAAYFCASSPPGGASYEQYFGPGTRLTVT.

This rearrangement joins TRBV6-5 to TRBJ2-7; D possibly corresponds to TRBD2 (6 bases). CDR3 size: 14 residues. Germline V gene sequence: CDR1 MNHEY, CDR2 SVGAGI. Trimming removed 2 bases from V and 3 bases from J, with 11 bases in between. CDR3 loop: CASSYGDSYYEQYF. The CDR3 coding sequence is TGTGCCAGCAGTTACGGGGACTCCTACTACGAGCAGTACTTC.

V is TRBV28 and J is TRBJ2-3, with TRBD2 matching 7 bases. This CDR3 is built from 15 residues. After removal of 2 bases from V and 1 base from J, the junction contained 3 bases not matched to a gene. Germline values: CDR1 MDHEN, CDR2 SYDVKM. CDR3 sequence (DNA): TGTGCCAGCAGTTTAGCGGGAGTAGGCACAGATACGCAGTATTTT. Protein product: CASSLAGVGTDTQYF.

The chain combines TRBV7-9 with TRBJ2-4; the D gene is possibly TRBD1 (5 bases). V dropped 4 bases and J dropped 0 bases, with 7 bases sitting between them. This CDR3 has 14 amino acids. The germline CDR1 and CDR2 sequences are SEHNR and FQNEAQ (reference sequence). The CDR3, as DNA: TGTGCCAGCAGCTCCGACAGAGCCAAAAACATTCAGTACTTC. Its protein is CASSSDRAKNIQYF. Drawing the rest from reference TRBV7-9 and TRBJ2-4, the complete variable domain is DTGVSQNPRHKITKRGQNVTFRCDPISEHNRLYWYRQTLGQGPEFLTYFQNEAQLEKSRLLSDRFSAERPKGSFSTLEIQRTEQGDSAMYLCASSSDRAKNIQYFGAGTRLSVL.

This clonotype turned up a few times. The gene calls are TRBV20-1 and TRBJ2-3, with D unresolved. Deletions cut 0 bases from V and 3 bases from J, with 7 bases between. The CDR3 length is 13 residues. Germline loops: CDR1 DFQATT, CDR2 SNEGSKA (reference sequence). The CDR3 nucleotides are TGCAGTGCTAGAGACCCCCAGACAGATACGCAGTATTTT. This gives the protein CSARDPQTDTQYF.

This clonotype has a handful of counts. V and J are TRBV10-1 and TRBJ2-2; 9 bases align to TRBD2. This CDR3 comprises 18 residues. With 0 bases clipped from V and 6 bases from J, the junction kept 11 bases outside the gene matches. CDR1 WNHNN and CDR2 SYGVQD come from the germline V gene (reference sequence). CDR3 amino acids: CASSESRIGLAGPGELFF. The DNA of the CDR3 is TGCGCCAGCAGTGAGTCGAGGATCGGGCTAGCGGGGCCCGGGGAGCTGTTTTTT.

This chain links TRBV7-2 with TRBJ2-5, with no clear D. V was trimmed by 2 bases and J by 6 bases, leaving 10 bases between them. The CDR3 sequence is 13 residues long. Germline CDR1 and CDR2: SGHTA and FQGNSA. CDR3: CASSLSLEKTQYF. CDR3 in DNA: TGTGCCAGCAGCTTATCCCTCGAGAAGACCCAGTACTTC.

This clonotype was counted many times. The J gene is TRBJ1-2, the V gene TRBV9; tentatively, D is TRBD1 (5 bases). The length of the CDR3 is 15 residues. CDR1 is SGDLS and CDR2 is YYNGEE in the germline V gene. V lost 0 bases, J lost 1 base, and 10 bases lay in between. The CDR3 spells CASSVAPTVNYGYTF. The CDR3 nucleotides read TGTGCCAGCAGCGTAGCCCCGACAGTTAACTATGGCTACACCTTC.

This clonotype was counted at least ten times. The chain combines TRBV6-5 with TRBJ1-1; tentative D call: TRBD1 (5 bases). The CDR3 sequence is 14 residues long. The germline gives CDR1 MNHEY, CDR2 SVGAGI. V lost 7 bases to trimming and J lost 0 bases, with 12 bases between them. The chain's CDR3 is CASNPRGVNTEAFF. In DNA form, the CDR3 reads TGTGCCAGCAACCCCCGGGGGGTGAACACTGAAGCTTTCTTT.

This clonotype showed up just a few times. The J gene is TRBJ1-2, the V gene TRBV11-2, with D uncertain. CDR3 size: 16 residues. Germline values: CDR1 SGHAT, CDR2 FQNNGV. V lost 0 bases and J 4 bases, leaving 15 bases between the germline ends. The CDR3 loop is CASSLDASGIFYGYTF. CDR3 coding DNA: TGTGCCAGCAGCTTAGATGCATCGGGAATCTTCTATGGCTACACCTTC.

This clonotype was seen a few times. The chain uses TRBV3-1 and TRBJ1-2; the D is unclear. The V gene lost 0 bases and the J gene lost 4 bases, with 9 bases spanning the gap. The CDR3 has 14 amino acids. The germline CDR1 and CDR2 sequences are LGHDT and YNNKEL (reference sequence). CDR3 sequence: CASSQEEQFYGYTF. CDR3 nucleotide sequence: TGTGCCAGCAGCCAAGAAGAACAGTTCTATGGCTACACCTTC.

This clonotype was seen at least ten times. This rearrangement joins TRBV14 to TRBJ1-3, with TRBD1 matching over 7 bases. The germline CDR1 and CDR2 sequences are SGHDN and FVKESK. V lost 5 bases, J lost 0 bases, and 4 bases stayed unmatched. This CDR3 has 15 residues. The CDR3 loop is CASSFDRASGNTIYF. The CDR3 DNA follows: TGTGCCAGCAGCTTCGACAGGGCCTCTGGAAACACCATATATTTT.

The chain links TRBV11-2 to TRBJ2-2; no firm D call. CDR3 size: 15 residues. The ends were cut back, 5 bases at V and 4 bases at J, with 14 bases in the middle. Germline V lookup: CDR1 SGHAT, CDR2 FQNNGV. CDR3 DNA: TGTGCCAGCAGCCCCTTGGCTATATCCACCGGGGAGCTGTTTTTT. Translated: CASSPLAISTGELFF.